This TCR beta chain was identified during a study of regulatory T cells in long-lasting Graves disease. The germline V gene has CDR1 SQVTM and CDR2 ANQGSEA. V trimming: 1 base; J trimming: 6 bases; junction bases outside the gene matches: 6. This CDR3 spans 14 amino acids. Of note for this clonotype: The antigen is undetermined.

Combining iRepertoire HTBI primers with Arm-PCR of CDR3 regions, the authors built TCR beta libraries. TCRdb reprocessed the multiplex PCR reads with MiXCR, giving one entry per CDR3 protein. The sample comprises 420,000 or so distinct CDR3 sequences, roughly 15% of which are singletons, and under 30% rests with the top ten. Notes on the study in general: Accuracy was perhaps lowered by the small sample size.

Time point denoted: newly diagnosed GD, antithyroid drugs for less than 3 months. TCR sequences were obtained from RNA taken from PBMCs. These sequences were also reported in another study, on T cells in Graves' hyperthyroidism and ophthalmopathy.

The source of this sequence is a woman aged 18-35 years with Graves disease. The V call is TRBV29-1, the J call TRBJ2-5, with 9 bases aligning to TRBD1. The sequences come from peripheral blood mononuclear cells (PBMCs), collected at new diagnosis, from a patient treated with antithyroid drugs. The CDR3, as DNA: TGCAGCGTTGAAGTGTCGGACAGGGGACAGACCCAGTACTTC. This gives the protein CSVEVSDRGQTQYF. Full variable domain (rest looked up from reference TRBV29-1 and TRBJ2-5): SAVISQKPSRDICQRGTSLTIQCQVDSQVTMMFWYRQQPGQSLTLIATANQGSEATYESGFVIDKFPISRPNLTFSTLTVSNMSPEDSSIYLCSVEVSDRGQTQYFGPGTRLLVL.